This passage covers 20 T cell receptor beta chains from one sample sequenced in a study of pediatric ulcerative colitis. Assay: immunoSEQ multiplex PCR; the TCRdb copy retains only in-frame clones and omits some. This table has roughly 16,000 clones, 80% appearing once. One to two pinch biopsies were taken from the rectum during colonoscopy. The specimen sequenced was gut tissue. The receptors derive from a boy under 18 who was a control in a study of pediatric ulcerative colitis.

Here the CDR3 reads CASSSGLGSGANVLTF. As DNA, the CDR3 is TGTGCCAGCAGCTCCGGACTGGGCTCTGGGGCCAACGTCCTGACTTTC. The J gene is TRBJ2-6, the V gene TRBV9; possible D gene TRBD2, 5 bases. The V end was cut by 4 bases, the J end by 0 bases, with 11 bases between. CDR1 and CDR2 (germline): SGDLS, YYNGEE. This CDR3 region has 16 residues.

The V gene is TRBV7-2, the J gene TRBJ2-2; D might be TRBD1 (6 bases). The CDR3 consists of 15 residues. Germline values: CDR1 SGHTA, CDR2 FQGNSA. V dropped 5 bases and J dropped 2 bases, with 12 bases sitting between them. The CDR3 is CASSAQGSNTGELFF. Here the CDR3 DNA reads TGTGCCAGCAGCGCACAGGGAAGTAACACCGGGGAGCTGTTTTTT.

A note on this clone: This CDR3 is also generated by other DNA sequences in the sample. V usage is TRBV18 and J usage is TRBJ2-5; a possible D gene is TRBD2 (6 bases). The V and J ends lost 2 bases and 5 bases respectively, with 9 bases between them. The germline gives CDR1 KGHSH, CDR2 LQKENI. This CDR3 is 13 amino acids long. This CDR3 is CASSPGGGETQYF. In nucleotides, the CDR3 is TGTGCCAGCTCACCAGGGGGAGGTGAGACCCAGTACTTC.

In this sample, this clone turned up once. The CDR3, as DNA: TGTGCCAGCAGTGTTGTGCCGGGACTAGTTTTCTACGAGCAGTACTTC. As protein: CASSVVPGLVFYEQYF. The gene calls are TRBV6-1 and TRBJ2-7, with TRBD2 identical over 8 bases. J lost 3 bases, V lost 4 bases, and 11 bases had no gene match. CDR1 MNHNS and CDR2 SASEGT come from the germline V gene. The length of the CDR3 is 16 residues.

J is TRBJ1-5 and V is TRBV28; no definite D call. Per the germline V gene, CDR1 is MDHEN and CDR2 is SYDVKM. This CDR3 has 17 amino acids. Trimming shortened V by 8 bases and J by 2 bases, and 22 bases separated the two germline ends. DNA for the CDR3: TGTGCCAGCGACATCCTAGGCGGGCACCTGCGCAATCAGCCCCAGCATTTT. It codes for CASDILGGHLRNQPQHF.

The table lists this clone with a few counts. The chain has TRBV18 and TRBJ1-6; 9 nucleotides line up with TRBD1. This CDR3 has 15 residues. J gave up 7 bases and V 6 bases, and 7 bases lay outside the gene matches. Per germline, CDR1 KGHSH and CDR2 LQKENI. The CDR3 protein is CASSLGQGNNSPLHF. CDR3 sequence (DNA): TGTGCCAGCTCTTTAGGACAGGGGAACAATTCACCCCTCCACTTT. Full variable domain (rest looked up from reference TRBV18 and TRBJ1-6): NAGVMQNPRHLVRRRGQEARLRCSPMKGHSHVYWYRQLPEEGLKFMVYLQKENIIDESGMPKERFSAEFPKEGPSILRIQQVVRGDSAAYFCASSLGQGNNSPLHFGNGTRLTVT.

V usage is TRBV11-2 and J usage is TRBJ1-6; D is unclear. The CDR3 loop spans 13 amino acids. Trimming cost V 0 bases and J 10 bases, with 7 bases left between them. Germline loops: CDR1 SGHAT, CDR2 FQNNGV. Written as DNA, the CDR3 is TGTGCCAGCAGCTTAGATGGTTTATCACCCCTCCACTTT. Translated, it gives CASSLDGLSPLHF.

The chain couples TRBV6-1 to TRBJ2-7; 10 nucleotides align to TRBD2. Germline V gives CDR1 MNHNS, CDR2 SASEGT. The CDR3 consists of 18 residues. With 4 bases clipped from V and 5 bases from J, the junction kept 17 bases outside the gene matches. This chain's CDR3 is CASSGTTASGGESHEQYF. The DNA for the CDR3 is TGTGCCAGCAGTGGAACGACCGCAAGCGGGGGGGAGTCCCACGAGCAGTACTTC.

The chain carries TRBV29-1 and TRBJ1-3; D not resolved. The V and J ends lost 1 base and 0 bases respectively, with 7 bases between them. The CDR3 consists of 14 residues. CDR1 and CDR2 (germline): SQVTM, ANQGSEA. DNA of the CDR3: TGCAGCGTTGAAGGCGGAAACTCTGGAAACACCATATATTTT. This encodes CSVEGGNSGNTIYF. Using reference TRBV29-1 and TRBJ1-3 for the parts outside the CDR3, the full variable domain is SAVISQKPSRDICQRGTSLTIQCQVDSQVTMMFWYRQQPGQSLTLIATANQGSEATYESGFVIDKFPISRPNLTFSTLTVSNMSPEDSSIYLCSVEGGNSGNTIYFGEGSWLTVV.

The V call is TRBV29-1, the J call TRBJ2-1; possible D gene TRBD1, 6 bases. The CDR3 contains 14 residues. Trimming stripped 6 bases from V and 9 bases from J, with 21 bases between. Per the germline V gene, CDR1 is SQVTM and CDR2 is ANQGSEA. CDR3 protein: CSVLTRQAGGEQFF. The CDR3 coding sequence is TGCAGCGTGTTAACGAGACAGGCAGGAGGTGAGCAGTTCTTC.

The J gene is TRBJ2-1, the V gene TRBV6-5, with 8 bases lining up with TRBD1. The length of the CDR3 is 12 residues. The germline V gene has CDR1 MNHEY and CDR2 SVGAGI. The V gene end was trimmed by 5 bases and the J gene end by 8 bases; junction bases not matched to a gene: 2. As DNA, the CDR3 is TGTGCCAGCAGTCCGACAGGGGATGAGCAGTTCTTC. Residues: CASSPTGDEQFF.

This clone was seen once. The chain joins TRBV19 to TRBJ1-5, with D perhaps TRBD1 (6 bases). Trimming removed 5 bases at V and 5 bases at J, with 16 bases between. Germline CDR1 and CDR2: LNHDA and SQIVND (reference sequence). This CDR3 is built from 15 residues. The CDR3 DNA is TGTGCCAGTAGTGTCCGGGGGCCGAAGGATCAGCCCCAGCATTTT. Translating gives CASSVRGPKDQPQHF.

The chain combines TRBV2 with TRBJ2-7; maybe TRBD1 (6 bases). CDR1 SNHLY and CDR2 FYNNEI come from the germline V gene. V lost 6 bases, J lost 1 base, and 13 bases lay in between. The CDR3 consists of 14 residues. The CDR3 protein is CASSIGQQSYEQYF. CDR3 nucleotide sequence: TGTGCCAGCAGCATCGGACAGCAGTCCTACGAGCAGTACTTC.

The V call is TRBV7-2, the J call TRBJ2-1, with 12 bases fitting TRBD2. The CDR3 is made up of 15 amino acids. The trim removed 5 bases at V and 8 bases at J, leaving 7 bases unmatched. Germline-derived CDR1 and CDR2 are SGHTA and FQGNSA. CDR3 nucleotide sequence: TGTGCCAGCAGCCACACTAGCGGGAGGAACGATGAGCAGTTCTTC. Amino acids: CASSHTSGRNDEQFF.

This CDR3 is CASSPAGDTGELFF. The CDR3 nucleotides are TGTGCCAGCAGTCCCGCCGGGGACACCGGGGAGCTGTTTTTT. This rearrangement joins TRBV27 to TRBJ2-2; possibly TRBD2 for D (5 bases). The germline gives CDR1 MNHEY, CDR2 SMNVEV (reference sequence). Trimming took 5 bases from V and 3 from J, leaving 10 bases between them. The CDR3 extends over 14 amino acids.

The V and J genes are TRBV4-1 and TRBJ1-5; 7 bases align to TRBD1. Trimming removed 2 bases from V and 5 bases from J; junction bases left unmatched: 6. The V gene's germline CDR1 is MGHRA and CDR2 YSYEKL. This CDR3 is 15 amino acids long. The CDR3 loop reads CASSQLPQGDQPQHF. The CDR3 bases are TGCGCCAGCAGCCAACTTCCGCAGGGGGATCAGCCCCAGCATTTT.

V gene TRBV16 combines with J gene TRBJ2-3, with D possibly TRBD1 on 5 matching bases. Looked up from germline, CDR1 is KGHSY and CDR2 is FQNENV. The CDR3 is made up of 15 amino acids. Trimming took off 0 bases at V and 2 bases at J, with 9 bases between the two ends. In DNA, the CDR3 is TGTGCCAGCAGCCAATCAAGGGGTAACACAGATACGCAGTATTTT. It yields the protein CASSQSRGNTDTQYF.

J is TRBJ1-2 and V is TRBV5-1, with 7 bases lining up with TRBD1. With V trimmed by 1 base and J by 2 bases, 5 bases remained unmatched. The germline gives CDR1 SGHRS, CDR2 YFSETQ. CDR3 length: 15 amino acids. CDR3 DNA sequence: TGCGCCAGCAGCTTGACAGCAGGGGGGAACTATGGCTACACCTTC. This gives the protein CASSLTAGGNYGYTF.

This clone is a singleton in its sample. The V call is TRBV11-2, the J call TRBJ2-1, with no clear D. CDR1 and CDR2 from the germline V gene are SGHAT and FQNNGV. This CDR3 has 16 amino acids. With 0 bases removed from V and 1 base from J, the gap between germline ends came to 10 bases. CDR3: CASSLDFLGSYNEQFF. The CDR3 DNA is TGTGCCAGCAGCTTAGATTTTCTAGGATCCTACAATGAGCAGTTCTTC.

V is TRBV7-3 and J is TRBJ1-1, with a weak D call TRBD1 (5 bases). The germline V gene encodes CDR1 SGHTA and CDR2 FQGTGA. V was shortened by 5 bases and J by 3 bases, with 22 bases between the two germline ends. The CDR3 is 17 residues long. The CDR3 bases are TGTGCCAGCAGCCTAAACGGGCAGGGCGTAGGGTACACTGAAGCTTTCTTT. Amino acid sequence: CASSLNGQGVGYTEAFF.